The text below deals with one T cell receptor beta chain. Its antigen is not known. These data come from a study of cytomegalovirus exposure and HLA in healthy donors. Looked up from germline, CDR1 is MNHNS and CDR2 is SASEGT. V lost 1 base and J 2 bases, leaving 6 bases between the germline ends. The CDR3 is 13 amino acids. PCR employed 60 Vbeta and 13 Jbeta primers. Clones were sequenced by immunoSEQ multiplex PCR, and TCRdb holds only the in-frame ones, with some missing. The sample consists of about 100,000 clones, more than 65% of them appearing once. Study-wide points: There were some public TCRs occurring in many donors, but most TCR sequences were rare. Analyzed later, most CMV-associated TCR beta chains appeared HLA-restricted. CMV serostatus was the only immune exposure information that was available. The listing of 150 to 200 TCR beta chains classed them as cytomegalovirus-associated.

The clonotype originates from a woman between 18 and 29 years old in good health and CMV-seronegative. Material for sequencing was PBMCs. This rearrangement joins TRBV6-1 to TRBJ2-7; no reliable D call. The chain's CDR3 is CASSEGQTYEQYF. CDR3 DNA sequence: TGTGCCAGCAGTGAAGGACAAACCTACGAGCAGTACTTC.